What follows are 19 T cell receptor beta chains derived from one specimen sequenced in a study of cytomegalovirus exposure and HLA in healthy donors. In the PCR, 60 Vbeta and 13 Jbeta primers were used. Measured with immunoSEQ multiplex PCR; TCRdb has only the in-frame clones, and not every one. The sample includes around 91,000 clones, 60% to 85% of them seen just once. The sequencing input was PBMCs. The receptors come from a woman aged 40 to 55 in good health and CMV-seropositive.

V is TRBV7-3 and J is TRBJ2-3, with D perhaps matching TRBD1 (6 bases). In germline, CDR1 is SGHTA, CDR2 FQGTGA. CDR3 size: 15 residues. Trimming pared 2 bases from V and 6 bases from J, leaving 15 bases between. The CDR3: CASSLGGLAMDTQYF. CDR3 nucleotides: TGTGCCAGCAGCTTAGGGGGCCTCGCGATGGATACGCAGTATTTT.

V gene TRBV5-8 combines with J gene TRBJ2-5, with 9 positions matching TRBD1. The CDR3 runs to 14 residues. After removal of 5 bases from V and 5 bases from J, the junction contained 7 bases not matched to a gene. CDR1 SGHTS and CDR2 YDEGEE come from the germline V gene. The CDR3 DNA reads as TGTGCCAGCAGGACGGACAGGGGAAGGGAGACCCAGTACTTC. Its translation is CASRTDRGRETQYF. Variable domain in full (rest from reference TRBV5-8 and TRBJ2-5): EAGVTQSPTHLIKTRGQQATLRCSPISGHTSVYWYQQALGLGLQFLLWYDEGEERNRGNFPPRFSGRQFPNYSSELNVNALELEDSALYLCASRTDRGRETQYFGPGTRLLVL.

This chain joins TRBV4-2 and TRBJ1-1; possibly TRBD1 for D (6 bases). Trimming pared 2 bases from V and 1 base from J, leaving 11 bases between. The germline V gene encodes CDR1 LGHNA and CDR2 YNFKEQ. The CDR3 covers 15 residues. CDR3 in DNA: TGTGCCAGCAGCCAAAACAGGGTGGAGAACACTGAAGCTTTCTTT. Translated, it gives CASSQNRVENTEAFF.

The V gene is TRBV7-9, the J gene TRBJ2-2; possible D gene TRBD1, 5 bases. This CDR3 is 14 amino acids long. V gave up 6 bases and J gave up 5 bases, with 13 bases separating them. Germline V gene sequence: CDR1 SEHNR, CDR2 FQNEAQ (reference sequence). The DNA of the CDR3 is TGTGCCAGCAGACGCGGCCCAGGGACCGGGGAGCTGTTTTTT. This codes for CASRRGPGTGELFF. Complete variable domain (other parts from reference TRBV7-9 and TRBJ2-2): DTGVSQNPRHKITKRGQNVTFRCDPISEHNRLYWYRQTLGQGPEFLTYFQNEAQLEKSRLLSDRFSAERPKGSFSTLEIQRTEQGDSAMYLCASRRGPGTGELFFGEGSRLTVL.

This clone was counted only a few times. The CDR3 coding sequence is TGTGCCAGCTCACCGATACAGGAAGGTGTCTACGAGCAGTACTTC. Its translation: CASSPIQEGVYEQYF. The rearrangement joins TRBV18 to TRBJ2-7, with TRBD1 as a possible D gene (5 bases). The CDR3 contains 15 residues. The germline gives CDR1 KGHSH, CDR2 LQKENI. V was trimmed by 3 bases and J by 3 bases, leaving 15 bases between them.

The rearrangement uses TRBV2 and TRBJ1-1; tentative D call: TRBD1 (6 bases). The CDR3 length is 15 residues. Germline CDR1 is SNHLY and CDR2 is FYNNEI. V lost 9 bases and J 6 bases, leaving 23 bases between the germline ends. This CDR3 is CASWGVTGNFAEAFF. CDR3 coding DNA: TGTGCCAGTTGGGGCGTGACAGGAAATTTTGCTGAAGCTTTCTTT.

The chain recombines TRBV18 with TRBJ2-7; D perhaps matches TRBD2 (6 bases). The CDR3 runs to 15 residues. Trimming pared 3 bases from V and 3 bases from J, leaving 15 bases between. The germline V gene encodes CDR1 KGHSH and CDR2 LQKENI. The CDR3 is CASSPMSTGVYEQYF. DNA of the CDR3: TGTGCCAGCTCACCGATGTCAACGGGGGTCTACGAGCAGTACTTC.

The CDR3 sequence: CAGQGAGTGELFF. CDR3 nucleotides: TGTGCCGGACAGGGGGCGGGGACCGGGGAGCTGTTTTTT. The V and J genes are TRBV28 and TRBJ2-2; the match to TRBD1 covers 11 bases. Germline lookup yields CDR1 MDHEN and CDR2 SYDVKM. V was clipped by 11 bases and J by 5 bases; unmatched bases: 4. This CDR3 comprises 13 residues.

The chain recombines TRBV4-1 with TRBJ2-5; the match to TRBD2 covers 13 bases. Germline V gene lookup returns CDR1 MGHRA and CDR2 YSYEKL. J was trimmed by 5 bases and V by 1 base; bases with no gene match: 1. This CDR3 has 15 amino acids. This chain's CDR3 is CASSQVGLAGETQYF. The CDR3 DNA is TGCGCCAGCAGCCAAGTGGGACTAGCGGGGGAGACCCAGTACTTC.

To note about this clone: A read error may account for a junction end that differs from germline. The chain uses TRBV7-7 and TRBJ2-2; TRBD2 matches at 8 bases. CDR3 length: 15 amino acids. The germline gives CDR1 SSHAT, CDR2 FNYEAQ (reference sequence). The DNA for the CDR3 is TGTGCTAGCAGCTCGGGACTAGCGAACACCGGGGAGCTGTTTTTT. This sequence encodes CASSSGLANTGELFF.

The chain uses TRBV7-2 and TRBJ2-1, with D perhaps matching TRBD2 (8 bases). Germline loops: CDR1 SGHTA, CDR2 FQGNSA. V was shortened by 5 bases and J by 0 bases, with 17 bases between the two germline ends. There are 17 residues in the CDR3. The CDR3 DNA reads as TGTGCCAGCAGCGCAGGGGGTAGCGGGATCTCCTACAATGAGCAGTTCTTC. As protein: CASSAGGSGISYNEQFF.

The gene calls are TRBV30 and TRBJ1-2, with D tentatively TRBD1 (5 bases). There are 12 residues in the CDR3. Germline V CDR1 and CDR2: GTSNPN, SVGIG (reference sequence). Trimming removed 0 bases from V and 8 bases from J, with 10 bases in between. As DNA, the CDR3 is TGTGCCTGGAGTGTGACAGCCTGGGGCTACACCTTC. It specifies CAWSVTAWGYTF.

The CDR3 DNA is TGCAGCGTTGAAGATGAGCGGGAGGGCACCGGGGAGCTGTTTTTT. Encoded protein: CSVEDEREGTGELFF. This chain connects TRBV29-1 to TRBJ2-2, with 10 bases matching TRBD2. The CDR3 contains 15 residues. Germline trimming cut 0 bases from V and 4 bases from J; bases unmatched to any gene: 2. CDR1 and CDR2 (germline): SQVTM, ANQGSEA.

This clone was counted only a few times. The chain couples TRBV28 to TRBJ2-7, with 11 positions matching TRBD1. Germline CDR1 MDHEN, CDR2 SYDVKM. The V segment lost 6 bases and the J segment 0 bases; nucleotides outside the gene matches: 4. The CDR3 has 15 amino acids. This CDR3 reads CASSGGTGGSYEQYF. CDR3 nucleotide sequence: TGTGCCAGCAGCGGGGGGACAGGGGGCTCCTACGAGCAGTACTTC.

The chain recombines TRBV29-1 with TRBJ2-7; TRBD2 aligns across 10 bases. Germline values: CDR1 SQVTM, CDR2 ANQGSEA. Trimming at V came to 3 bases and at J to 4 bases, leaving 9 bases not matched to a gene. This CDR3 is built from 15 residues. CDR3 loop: CSVESELAGNYEQYF. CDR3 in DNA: TGCAGCGTTGAGAGCGAACTAGCGGGAAATTACGAGCAGTACTTC.

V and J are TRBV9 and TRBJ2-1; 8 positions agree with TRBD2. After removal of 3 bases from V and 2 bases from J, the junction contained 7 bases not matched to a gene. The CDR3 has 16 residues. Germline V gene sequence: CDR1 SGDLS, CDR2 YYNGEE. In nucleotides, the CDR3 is TGTGCCAGCAGCGCGTTTCAGCGGGAGACCTACAATGAGCAGTTCTTC. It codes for CASSAFQRETYNEQFF.

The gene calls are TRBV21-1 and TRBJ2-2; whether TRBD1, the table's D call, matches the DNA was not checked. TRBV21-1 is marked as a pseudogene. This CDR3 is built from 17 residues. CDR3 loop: CASSKAGAGRNTGELFF. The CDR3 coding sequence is TGTGCCAGCAGCAAAGCGGGGGCTGGGAGGAACACCGGGGAGCTGTTTTTT.

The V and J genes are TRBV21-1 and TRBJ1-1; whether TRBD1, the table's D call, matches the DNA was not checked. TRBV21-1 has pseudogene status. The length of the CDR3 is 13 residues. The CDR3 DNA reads TGTGCCACAAGGACACAGAAGTACACTGAAGCTTTCTTT. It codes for CATRTQKYTEAFF.

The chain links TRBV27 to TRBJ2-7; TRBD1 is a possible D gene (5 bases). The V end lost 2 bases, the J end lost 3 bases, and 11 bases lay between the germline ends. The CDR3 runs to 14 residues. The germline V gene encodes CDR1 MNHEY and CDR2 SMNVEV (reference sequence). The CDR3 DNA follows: TGTGCCAGCAGTTTACTAGACAGTCTCTACGAGCAGTACTTC. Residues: CASSLLDSLYEQYF.